The 15 T cell receptor beta chains listed next were all sequenced from one sample in a study of identical twins. From the 5' RACE reads, TCRdb called clonotypes with MiXCR, one entry per CDR3 protein. The sample contains about 890,000 distinct CDR3 sequences, 10% to 15% of which appear only once. This sample also belongs to another study, concerning yellow fever vaccine responses in identical twins.

Sequencing was carried out using PBMCs. These receptors came from a woman aged 18 to 35 in good health.

This clonotype was detected many times. The genes are TRBV3-1 and TRBJ1-5; no firm D call. The CDR3 covers 15 residues. Trimming shortened V by 4 bases and J by 3 bases, and 13 bases separated the two germline ends. CDR1 and CDR2 from the germline V gene are LGHDT and YNNKEL (reference sequence). The CDR3 sequence is CASSLAPGNNQPQHF. Here the CDR3 DNA reads TGTGCCAGCAGCCTGGCCCCGGGAAACAATCAGCCCCAGCATTTT.

In this sample, this clonotype turned up many times. This chain uses TRBV4-2 with TRBJ2-1, with D possibly matching TRBD2 (6 bases). V lost 3 bases, J lost 9 bases, and 9 bases lay in between. This CDR3 spans 12 amino acids. CDR1 and CDR2 (germline): LGHNA, YNFKEQ. The CDR3 nucleotides are TGTGCCAGCAGCCAGGAGGGGATTGAGCAGTTCTTC. Translation: CASSQEGIEQFF.

This clonotype was recorded many times. The gene calls are TRBV18 and TRBJ2-1, with 13 bases that match TRBD2. The CDR3 runs to 18 residues. V lost 3 bases, J lost 0 bases, and 5 bases stayed unmatched. Germline V lookup: CDR1 KGHSH, CDR2 LQKENI. Here the CDR3 reads CASSPVRTSGSSYNEQFF. As DNA, the CDR3 is TGTGCCAGCTCACCTGTCCGGACTAGCGGGAGCTCCTACAATGAGCAGTTCTTC. Variable domain in full (rest from reference TRBV18 and TRBJ2-1): NAGVMQNPRHLVRRRGQEARLRCSPMKGHSHVYWYRQLPEEGLKFMVYLQKENIIDESGMPKERFSAEFPKEGPSILRIQQVVRGDSAAYFCASSPVRTSGSSYNEQFFGPGTRLTVL.

The V call is TRBV6-1, the J call TRBJ2-2; D is unclear. Trimming cost V 6 bases and J 7 bases, with 15 bases left between them. The CDR3 covers 14 residues. Per the germline V gene, CDR1 is MNHNS and CDR2 is SASEGT. The CDR3 here is CASRPLVLGGELFF. The CDR3 DNA sequence: TGTGCCAGCAGACCTCTAGTGTTGGGCGGGGAGCTGTTTTTT.

This rearrangement joins TRBV27 to TRBJ2-7; D unresolved. The length of the CDR3 is 14 residues. V lost 3 bases and J 1 base, leaving 10 bases between the germline ends. The germline V gene encodes CDR1 MNHEY and CDR2 SMNVEV (reference sequence). In DNA, the CDR3 is TGTGCCAGCAGTTTGGGGTCGACATCCTACGAGCAGTACTTC. It encodes CASSLGSTSYEQYF.

The chain joins TRBV7-6 to TRBJ2-2, with D perhaps matching TRBD1 (6 bases). CDR3 length: 16 residues. CDR1 is SGHVS, CDR2 FNYEAQ, per germline. V was shortened by 3 bases and J by 4 bases, with 15 bases between the two germline ends. CDR3 sequence (DNA): TGTGCCAGCAGCTTGACAGGCAATACCTTCACCGGGGAGCTGTTTTTT. Protein sequence: CASSLTGNTFTGELFF.

The V gene is TRBV3-1, the J gene TRBJ2-1; 12 positions agree with TRBD2. CDR3 length equals 18 residues. V lost 11 bases to trimming and J lost 4 bases; unmatched junction nucleotides: 18. Germline-derived CDR1 and CDR2 are LGHDT and YNNKEL (reference sequence). CDR3 nucleotide sequence: TGTGCCTTCAGTTTAGCTTCGAGAGGACTAGCGGGGTACAATGAGCAGTTCTTC. This codes for CAFSLASRGLAGYNEQFF.

This clonotype has at least ten counts. J is TRBJ1-6 and V is TRBV28; D not resolved. The CDR3 has 15 residues. V dropped 3 bases and J dropped 9 bases, with 15 bases sitting between them. Looked up from germline, CDR1 is MDHEN and CDR2 is SYDVKM. CDR3 sequence reads: CASSFLSPHLSPLHF. The CDR3 DNA sequence: TGTGCCAGCAGTTTCCTCAGTCCGCACCTTTCACCCCTCCACTTT.

This clonotype was observed at least ten times. The V call is TRBV5-1, the J call TRBJ2-5, with unresolved D. Germline assignment: CDR1 SGHRS and CDR2 YFSETQ. This CDR3 is built from 13 residues. Trimming left V 0 bases short and J 4 bases short, with 7 bases between. CDR3 amino acids: CASSLAQAETQYF. In nucleotides, the CDR3 is TGCGCCAGCAGCTTGGCACAAGCAGAGACCCAGTACTTC.

This clonotype was counted between two and nine times. V gene TRBV6-1 combines with J gene TRBJ2-5; 10 positions match TRBD1. J gave up 6 bases and V 6 bases, and 10 bases lay outside the gene matches. This CDR3 has 15 amino acids. Germline V lookup: CDR1 MNHNS, CDR2 SASEGT. The CDR3 sequence is CASSAGTGEVKTQYF. In nucleotides, the CDR3 is TGTGCCAGCAGCGCCGGGACAGGGGAGGTCAAGACCCAGTACTTC.

This sequence joins TRBV6-9 and TRBJ2-2; no clear D gene. The germline V gene has CDR1 MNHGY and CDR2 SVAAGI. The CDR3 covers 12 residues. V lost 4 bases and J 6 bases, leaving 6 bases between the germline ends. The CDR3 bases are TGTGCCAGCAGTTTCCCGGCCGGGGAGCTGTTTTTT. This translates into CASSFPAGELFF.

V is TRBV12-3 or TRBV12-4 and J is TRBJ1-1; maybe TRBD1 (5 bases). The length of the CDR3 is 12 residues. Between the trimmed V and J ends, which lost 5 bases and 10 bases, there was a span of 14 bases. CDR3 bases: TGTGCCAGCAGTAGGGGTCAGCTAGGAGCTTTCTTT. This gives the protein CASSRGQLGAFF.

This clonotype has more than one count but fewer than ten. V usage is TRBV6-1 and J usage is TRBJ2-1, with a possible D match to TRBD2 (6 bases). This CDR3 region has 11 residues. The V end was cut by 8 bases, the J end by 10 bases, with 12 bases between. CDR1 and CDR2 from the germline V gene are MNHNS and SASEGT. Here the CDR3 DNA reads TGTGCCAGCGAGTGGGCGGGGGAGCAGTTCTTC. It translates to CASEWAGEQFF.

To note about this clonotype: One base away lies a much larger clone, so this may be a sequencing read error. The rearrangement links TRBV5-1 to TRBJ2-7; no firm D call. The CDR3 contains 13 residues. Germline V gives CDR1 SGHRS, CDR2 YFSETQ. The CDR3 sequence is CASRPGNGYELYF. As DNA, the CDR3 is TGCGCCTCGAGACCAGGCAACGGGTACGAGCTGTACTTC. Supplemented by reference TRBV5-1 and TRBJ2-7, the full variable domain reads KAGVTQTPRYLIKTRGQQVTLSCSPISGHRSVSWYQQTPGQGLQFLFEYFSETQRNKGNFPGRFSGRQFSNSRSEMNVSTLELGDSALYLCASRPGNGYELYFGPGTRLTVT.

The chain joins TRBV2 to TRBJ2-7; no firm D call. V lost 6 bases, J lost 2 bases, and 20 bases lay in between. The CDR3 has 16 amino acids. From germline, CDR1 is SNHLY and CDR2 FYNNEI. This CDR3 is CASSPSRYYDAYEQYV. CDR3 nucleotides: TGTGCCAGCAGCCCCTCGCGGTACTACGATGCCTACGAGCAGTACGTC.